One and the same sample provided the 14 T cell receptor beta chains below, sequenced in a study of T cells after yellow fever vaccination. MiXCR was run by TCRdb on the 5' RACE reads, yielding one entry per CDR3 protein. The sample contains a few hundred thousand distinct CDR3 sequences, about a sixth of which appear only once. The sample here was PBMCs, taken roughly 5 days after the first yellow fever vaccination. The receptors were gathered from a man aged 18 to 30 who received the YFV17D yellow fever vaccine.

This clonotype occurred a few times. The chain joins TRBV18 to TRBJ1-1, with D perhaps TRBD1 (6 bases). Germline V lookup: CDR1 KGHSH, CDR2 LQKENI. The CDR3 covers 15 residues. V was clipped by 6 bases and J by 2 bases, with 16 bases between them. CDR3 in amino acids: CASSTRTVTNTEAFF. DNA of the CDR3: TGTGCCAGCTCTACTCGGACAGTAACCAACACTGAAGCTTTCTTT.

The chain combines TRBV5-1 with TRBJ2-2, with D tentatively TRBD1 (5 bases). Germline assignment: CDR1 SGHRS and CDR2 YFSETQ. The V end was cut by 2 bases, the J end by 5 bases, with 16 bases between. The CDR3 contains 16 residues. DNA of the CDR3: TGCGCCAGCAGCTTAGGGGTCAATAAAAGGACCGGGGAGCTGTTTTTT. Protein: CASSLGVNKRTGELFF.

This clonotype has more than one count but fewer than ten. The V gene is TRBV18, the J gene TRBJ1-1; D might be TRBD1 (6 bases). CDR1 and CDR2 from the germline V gene are KGHSH and LQKENI. The V gene lost 1 base and the J gene lost 3 bases, with 12 bases spanning the gap. The CDR3 loop spans 15 amino acids. The DNA for the CDR3 is TGTGCCAGCTCACCACAAGGAGGGGGAGACACTGAAGCTTTCTTT. Amino acids: CASSPQGGGDTEAFF.

This clonotype was counted only a few times. The V and J genes are TRBV28 and TRBJ2-3; D is uncertain. V was cut by 10 bases and J by 6 bases, with 14 bases left in between. CDR3 length: 12 residues. Per germline, CDR1 MDHEN and CDR2 SYDVKM. The CDR3 coding sequence is TGTGCCACCCGGATGGCGCTTGATACGCAGTATTTT. Amino acid sequence: CATRMALDTQYF.

In its sample, this clonotype was seen a few times. V usage is TRBV6-5 and J usage is TRBJ1-2, with D uncertain. From germline, CDR1 is MNHEY and CDR2 SVGAGI. This CDR3 spans 14 amino acids. Trimming removed 0 bases from V and 4 bases from J, with 9 bases in between. The CDR3 spells CASSYSTAVYGYTF. CDR3 nucleotide sequence: TGTGCCAGCAGTTACTCGACGGCAGTCTATGGCTACACCTTC.

This clonotype showed up many times. This chain links TRBV29-1 with TRBJ2-3; D is tentatively TRBD1 or TRBD2 (5 bases each). Deletions cut 4 bases from V and 0 bases from J, with 11 bases between. The CDR3 contains 14 residues. Germline lookup yields CDR1 SQVTM and CDR2 ANQGSEA. The CDR3 sequence: CSVVGWGSTDTQYF. In DNA, the CDR3 is TGCAGCGTTGTAGGGTGGGGGAGCACAGATACGCAGTATTTT.

This clonotype has a handful of counts. V gene TRBV5-1 combines with J gene TRBJ2-6; no reliable D call. Per the germline V gene, CDR1 is SGHRS and CDR2 is YFSETQ. Trimming took off 0 bases at V and 4 bases at J, with 14 bases between the two ends. The CDR3 extends over 17 amino acids. Written as DNA, the CDR3 is TGCGCCAGCAGCTTGGACTCCGCCATGGGGGGGGCCAACGTCCTGACTTTC. Protein: CASSLDSAMGGANVLTF. The full variable domain, with the rest looked up from reference TRBV5-1 and TRBJ2-6, is KAGVTQTPRYLIKTRGQQVTLSCSPISGHRSVSWYQQTPGQGLQFLFEYFSETQRNKGNFPGRFSGRQFSNSRSEMNVSTLELGDSALYLCASSLDSAMGGANVLTFGAGSRLTVL.

The chain uses TRBV3-1 and TRBJ1-2, with D uncertain. This CDR3 spans 13 amino acids. Germline-derived CDR1 and CDR2 are LGHDT and YNNKEL (reference sequence). V was clipped by 5 bases and J by 0 bases, with 7 bases between them. The CDR3 region is CASSIRPNYGYTF. For the CDR3, the DNA is TGTGCCAGCAGCATCCGGCCTAACTATGGCTACACCTTC.

This clonotype was counted a few times. The chain is built from TRBV20-1 and TRBJ2-1; either TRBD1 or TRBD2 may supply D (6 bases each). CDR3 length equals 14 residues. Germline V gene data show CDR1 as DFQATT and CDR2 as SNEGSKA (reference sequence). V shed 6 bases and J shed 9 bases, with 21 bases lying between them. The CDR3 DNA follows: TGCAGTGCCCAACGACAGGACGCGGGGAGTGAGCAGTTCTTC. It translates to CSAQRQDAGSEQFF.

V is TRBV6-6 and J is TRBJ2-7; D unclear. The CDR3 loop spans 13 amino acids. Trimming took off 7 bases at V and 3 bases at J, with 13 bases between the two ends. Germline V lookup: CDR1 MNHNY, CDR2 SVGAGI (reference sequence). The CDR3 DNA is TGTGCCAGCACTTCGCCGAGGAACTACGAGCAGTACTTC. Amino acid sequence: CASTSPRNYEQYF.

The chain has TRBV5-4 and TRBJ2-3; D gene unclear. V lost 0 bases and J lost 2, with 13 bases in between. Germline V gives CDR1 SGHNT, CDR2 YYREEE (reference sequence). This CDR3 comprises 16 residues. As DNA, the CDR3 is TGTGCCAGCAGCTTGGGGAACGCACGATCCACAGATACGCAGTATTTT. Translation gives CASSLGNARSTDTQYF.

The sample holds a few counts of this clonotype. The gene calls are TRBV6-5 and TRBJ1-2, with 7 positions matching TRBD1. The CDR3 is 14 amino acids. CDR1 and CDR2 from the germline V gene are MNHEY and SVGAGI. With V trimmed by 0 bases and J by 11 bases, 9 bases remained unmatched. CDR3 protein: CASSYSRDRVLYTF. In DNA, the CDR3 is TGTGCCAGCAGTTACTCAAGAGACAGGGTCCTTTACACCTTC.

DNA of the CDR3: TGTGCCACCAGTGATGCCGGACAGGGAGGCAATCAGCCCCAGCATTTT. Translated: CATSDAGQGGNQPQHF. The chain is built from TRBV24-1 and TRBJ1-5; 8 bases line up with TRBD1. J was trimmed by 2 bases and V by 3 bases; bases with no gene match: 5. Germline CDR1 is KGHDR and CDR2 is SFDVKD. This CDR3 is 16 amino acids long.

V usage is TRBV7-6 and J usage is TRBJ2-3; weak D call: TRBD1 (5 bases). In germline, CDR1 is SGHVS, CDR2 FNYEAQ. V lost 3 bases, J lost 0 bases, and 10 bases lay in between. The CDR3 is 15 residues long. In DNA, the CDR3 is TGTGCCAGCAGCTTTACAGGCTCCAGCACAGATACGCAGTATTTT. Translation: CASSFTGSSTDTQYF.